This T cell receptor (beta chain) was profiled in a study of T cell responses to AZD1222 COVID-19 vaccine. Study observations and caveats: Recipients of two AZD1222 doses showed rising Spike-specific TCR breadth and depth. CD4 TCRs linked to vaccination spanned spike, dominating at 160-218 and 743-854. Just 5 to 7 people given AZD1222 tested seropositive at baseline. Mostly white British, mostly female donors; authors suggested clonal diversity may be underestimated.

Profiling relied on immunoSEQ multiplex PCR, and the TCRdb table lists in-frame clones only, not all of them. In the table there are 100,000 to 150,000 clones, about 90% of which are singletons. Note on this clone: The antigen is undetermined.

Germline CDR1 reads MNHEY; CDR2 reads SVGAGI. The CDR3 covers 15 residues. The ends were cut back, 6 bases at V and 8 bases at J, with 17 bases in the middle. This sequence was found in an adult in good health. The chain uses TRBV6-5 and TRBJ1-6; maybe TRBD1 (5 bases). The sample consisted of peripheral blood, taken on day 0 of AZD1222 vaccination. CDR3 sequence: CASSQGPGLDSPLHF. In nucleotides, the CDR3 is TGTGCCAGCAGCCAGGGTCCGGGGCTCGATTCACCCCTCCACTTT.